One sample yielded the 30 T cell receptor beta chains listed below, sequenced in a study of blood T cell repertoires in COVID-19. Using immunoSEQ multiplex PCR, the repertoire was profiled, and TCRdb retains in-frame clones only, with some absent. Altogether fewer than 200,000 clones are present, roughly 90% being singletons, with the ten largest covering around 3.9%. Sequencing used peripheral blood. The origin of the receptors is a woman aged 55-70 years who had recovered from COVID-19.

CDR3 sequence: CASSTRQSNTEAFF. The CDR3 DNA reads TGTGCCAGCAGCACCAGACAGAGTAACACTGAAGCTTTCTTT. This rearrangement joins TRBV5-4 to TRBJ1-1, with a tentative D call TRBD1 (5 bases). The CDR3 runs 14 residues. Trimming stripped 4 bases from V and 2 bases from J, with 12 bases between. Looked up from germline, CDR1 is SGHNT and CDR2 is YYREEE (reference sequence).

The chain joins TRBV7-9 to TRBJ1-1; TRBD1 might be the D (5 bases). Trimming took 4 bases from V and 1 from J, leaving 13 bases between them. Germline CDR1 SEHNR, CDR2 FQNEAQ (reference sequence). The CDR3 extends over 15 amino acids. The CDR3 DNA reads TGTGCCAGCAGCTCCCAAGACAGACAGAACACTGAAGCTTTCTTT. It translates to CASSSQDRQNTEAFF.

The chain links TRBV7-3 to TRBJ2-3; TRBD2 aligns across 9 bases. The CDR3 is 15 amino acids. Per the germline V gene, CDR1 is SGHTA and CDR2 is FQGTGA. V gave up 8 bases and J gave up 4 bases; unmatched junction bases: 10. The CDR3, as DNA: TGTGCCAGCCGCGTATCGGCGGGGGGGGCAGATACGCAGTATTTT. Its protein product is CASRVSAGGADTQYF.

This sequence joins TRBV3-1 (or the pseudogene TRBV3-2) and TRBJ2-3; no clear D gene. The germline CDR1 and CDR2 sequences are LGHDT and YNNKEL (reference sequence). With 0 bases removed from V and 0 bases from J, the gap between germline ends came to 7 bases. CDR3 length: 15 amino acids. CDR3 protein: CASSQDPQSTDTQYF. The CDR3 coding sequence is TGTGCCAGCAGCCAAGACCCGCAGAGCACAGATACGCAGTATTTT.

The CDR3 loop reads CASSFGQIYGYTF. The CDR3 bases are TGTGCCAGCAGTTTTGGACAGATCTATGGCTACACCTTC. The genes are TRBV12-3 or TRBV12-4 and TRBJ1-2, with D possibly TRBD1 on 6 matching bases. With 3 bases removed from V and 4 bases from J, the gap between germline ends came to 9 bases. This CDR3 is 13 amino acids long.

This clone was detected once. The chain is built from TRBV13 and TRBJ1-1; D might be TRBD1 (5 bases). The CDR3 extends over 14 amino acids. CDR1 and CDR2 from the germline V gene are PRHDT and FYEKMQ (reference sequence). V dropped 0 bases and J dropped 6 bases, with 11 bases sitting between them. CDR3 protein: CASSLGLQGPEAFF. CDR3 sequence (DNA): TGTGCCAGCAGCTTAGGCCTCCAGGGCCCTGAAGCTTTCTTT.

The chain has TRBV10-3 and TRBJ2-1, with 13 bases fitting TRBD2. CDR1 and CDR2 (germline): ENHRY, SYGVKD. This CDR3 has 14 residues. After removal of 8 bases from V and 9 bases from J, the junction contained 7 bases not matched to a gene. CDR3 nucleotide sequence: TGTGCCATCGGAGGACTAGCGGGGGTTGGTGAGCAGTTCTTC. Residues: CAIGGLAGVGEQFF.

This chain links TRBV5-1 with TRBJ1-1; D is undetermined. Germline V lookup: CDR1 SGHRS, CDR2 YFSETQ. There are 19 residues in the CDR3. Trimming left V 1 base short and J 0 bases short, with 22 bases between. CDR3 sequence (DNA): TGCGCCAGCAGCTTGCCCCCAGCAGCGCTAAGCAGTATGAACACTGAAGCTTTCTTT. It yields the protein CASSLPPAALSSMNTEAFF.

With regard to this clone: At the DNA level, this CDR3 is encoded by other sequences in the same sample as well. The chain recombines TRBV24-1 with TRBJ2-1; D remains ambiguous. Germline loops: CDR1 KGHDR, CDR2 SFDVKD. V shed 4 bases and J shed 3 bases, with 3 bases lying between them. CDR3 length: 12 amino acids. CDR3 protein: CATSDSYNEQFF. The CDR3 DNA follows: TGTGCCACCAGTGACAGCTACAATGAGCAGTTCTTC.

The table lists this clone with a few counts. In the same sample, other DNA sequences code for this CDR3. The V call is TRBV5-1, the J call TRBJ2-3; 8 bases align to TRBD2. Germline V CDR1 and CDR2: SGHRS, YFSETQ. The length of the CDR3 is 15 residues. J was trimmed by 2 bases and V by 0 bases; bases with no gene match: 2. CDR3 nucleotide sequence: TGCGCCAGCAGCTTGGTAGCGGGGAACACAGATACGCAGTATTTT. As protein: CASSLVAGNTDTQYF.

CDR3 nucleotides: TGTGCCATCGGACAGGGTGTTGGTACAGATACGCAGTATTTT. Protein: CAIGQGVGTDTQYF. J is TRBJ2-3 and V is TRBV24-1; 8 bases align to TRBD1. V was pared by 11 bases and J by 3 bases, with 9 bases of the junction left unmatched. The CDR3 extends over 14 amino acids. Germline CDR1 is KGHDR and CDR2 is SFDVKD.

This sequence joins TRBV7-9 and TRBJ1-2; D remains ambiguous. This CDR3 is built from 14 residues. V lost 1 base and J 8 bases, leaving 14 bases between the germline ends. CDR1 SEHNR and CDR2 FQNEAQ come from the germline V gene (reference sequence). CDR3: CASSLGGPRWGYTF. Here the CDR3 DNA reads TGTGCCAGCAGCTTAGGTGGGCCCCGGTGGGGCTACACCTTC. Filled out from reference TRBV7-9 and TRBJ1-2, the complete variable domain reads DTGVSQNPRHKITKRGQNVTFRCDPISEHNRLYWYRQTLGQGPEFLTYFQNEAQLEKSRLLSDRFSAERPKGSFSTLEIQRTEQGDSAMYLCASSLGGPRWGYTFGSGTRLTVV.

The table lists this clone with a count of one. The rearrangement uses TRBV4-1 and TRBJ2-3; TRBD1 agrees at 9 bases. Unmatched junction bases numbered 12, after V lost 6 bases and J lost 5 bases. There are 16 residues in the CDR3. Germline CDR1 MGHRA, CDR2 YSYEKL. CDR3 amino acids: CASRQGPGQGIDTQYF. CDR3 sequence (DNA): TGCGCCAGCAGACAGGGGCCGGGACAGGGTATAGATACGCAGTATTTT.

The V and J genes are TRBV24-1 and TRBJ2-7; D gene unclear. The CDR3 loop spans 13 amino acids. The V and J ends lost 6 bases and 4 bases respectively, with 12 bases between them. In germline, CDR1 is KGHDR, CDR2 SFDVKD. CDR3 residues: CATSPAAKYEQYF. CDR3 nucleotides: TGTGCCACCAGTCCGGCGGCAAAATACGAGCAGTACTTC.

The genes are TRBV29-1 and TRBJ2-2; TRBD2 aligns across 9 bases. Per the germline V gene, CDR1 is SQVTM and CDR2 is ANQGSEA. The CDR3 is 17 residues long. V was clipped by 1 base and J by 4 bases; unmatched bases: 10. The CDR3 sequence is CSVEGLAGTEGTGELFF. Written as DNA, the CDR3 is TGCAGCGTTGAAGGGCTAGCGGGGACCGAGGGCACCGGGGAGCTGTTTTTT.

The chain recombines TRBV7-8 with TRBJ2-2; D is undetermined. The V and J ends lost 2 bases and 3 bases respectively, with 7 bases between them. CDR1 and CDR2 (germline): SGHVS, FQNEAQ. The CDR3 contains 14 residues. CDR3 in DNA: TGTGCCAGCAGCTTATCCCCAGACACCGGGGAGCTGTTTTTT. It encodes CASSLSPDTGELFF.

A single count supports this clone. CDR3 sequence (DNA): TGTGCCAGTAGTAGGGACAGGGCAAATCAGCCCCAGCATTTT. The encoded protein is CASSRDRANQPQHF. The chain has TRBV19 and TRBJ1-5; the match to TRBD1 covers 9 bases. V trimming: 4 bases; J trimming: 4 bases; junction bases outside the gene matches: 2. There are 14 residues in the CDR3. Germline-derived CDR1 and CDR2 are LNHDA and SQIVND (reference sequence). Looking up the rest from reference TRBV19 and TRBJ1-5 gives the full variable domain: DGGITQSPKYLFRKEGQNVTLSCEQNLNHDAMYWYRQDPGQGLRLIYYSQIVNDFQKGDIAEGYSVSREKKESFPLTVTSAQKNPTAFYLCASSRDRANQPQHFGDGTRLSIL.

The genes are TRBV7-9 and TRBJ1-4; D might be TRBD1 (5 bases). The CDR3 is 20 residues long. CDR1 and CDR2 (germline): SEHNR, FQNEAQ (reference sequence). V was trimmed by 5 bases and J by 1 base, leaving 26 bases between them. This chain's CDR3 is CASSTSHIGQKGETNEKLFF. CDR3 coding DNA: TGTGCCAGCAGCACTAGTCATATAGGACAAAAAGGGGAAACTAATGAAAAACTGTTTTTT. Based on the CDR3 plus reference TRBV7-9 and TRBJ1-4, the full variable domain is DTGVSQNPRHKITKRGQNVTFRCDPISEHNRLYWYRQTLGQGPEFLTYFQNEAQLEKSRLLSDRFSAERPKGSFSTLEIQRTEQGDSAMYLCASSTSHIGQKGETNEKLFFGSGTQLSVL.

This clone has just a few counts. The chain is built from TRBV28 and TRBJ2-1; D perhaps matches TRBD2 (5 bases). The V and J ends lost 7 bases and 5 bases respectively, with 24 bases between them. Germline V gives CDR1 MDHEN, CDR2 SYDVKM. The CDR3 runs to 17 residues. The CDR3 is CASTNIPGSSPHNEQFF. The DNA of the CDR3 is TGTGCCAGCACCAATATTCCGGGATCCAGTCCCCACAATGAGCAGTTCTTC.

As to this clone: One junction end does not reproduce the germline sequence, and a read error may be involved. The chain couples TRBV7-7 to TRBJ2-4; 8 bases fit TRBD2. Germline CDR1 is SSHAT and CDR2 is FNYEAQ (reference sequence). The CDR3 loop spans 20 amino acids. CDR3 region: CASTITPGGVLVLAKNIQYF. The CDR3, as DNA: TGTGCTAGCACCATTACCCCCGGGGGGGTTCTTGTCTTAGCCAAAAACATTCAGTACTTC.

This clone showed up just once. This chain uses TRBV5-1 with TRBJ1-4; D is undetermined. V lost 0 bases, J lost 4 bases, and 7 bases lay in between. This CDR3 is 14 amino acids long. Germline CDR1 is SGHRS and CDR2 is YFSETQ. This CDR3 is CASSLGLFNEKLFF. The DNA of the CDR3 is TGCGCCAGCAGCTTGGGTCTCTTTAATGAAAAACTGTTTTTT.

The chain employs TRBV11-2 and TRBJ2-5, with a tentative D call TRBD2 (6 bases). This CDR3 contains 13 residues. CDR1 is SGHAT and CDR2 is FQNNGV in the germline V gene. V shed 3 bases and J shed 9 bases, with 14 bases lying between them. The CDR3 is CASSLDGPGAQYF. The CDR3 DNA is TGTGCCAGCAGCTTGGATGGCCCGGGGGCCCAGTACTTC.

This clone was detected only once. CDR3 amino acids: CASSIGHTEAFF. In nucleotides, the CDR3 is TGTGCCAGCAGCATTGGGCACACTGAAGCTTTCTTT. The chain recombines TRBV4-2 with TRBJ1-1; D is unclear. This CDR3 is 12 amino acids long. Trimming left V 5 bases short and J 3 bases short, with 7 bases between. CDR1 and CDR2 (germline): LGHNA, YNFKEQ.

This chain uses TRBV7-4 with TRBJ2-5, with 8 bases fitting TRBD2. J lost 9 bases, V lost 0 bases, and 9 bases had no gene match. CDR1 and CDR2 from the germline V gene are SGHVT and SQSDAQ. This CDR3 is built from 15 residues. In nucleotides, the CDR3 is TGTGCCAGCAGCTTAGCAGCTAGCGGGCCCTCGGCCCAGTACTTC. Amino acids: CASSLAASGPSAQYF.

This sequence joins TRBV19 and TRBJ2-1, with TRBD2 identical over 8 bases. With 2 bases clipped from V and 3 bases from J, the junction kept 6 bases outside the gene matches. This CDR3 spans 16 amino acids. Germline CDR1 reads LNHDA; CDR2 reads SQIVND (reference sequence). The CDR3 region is CASSIIGGGFYNEQFF. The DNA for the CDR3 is TGTGCCAGTAGTATAATAGGCGGGGGGTTCTACAATGAGCAGTTCTTC.

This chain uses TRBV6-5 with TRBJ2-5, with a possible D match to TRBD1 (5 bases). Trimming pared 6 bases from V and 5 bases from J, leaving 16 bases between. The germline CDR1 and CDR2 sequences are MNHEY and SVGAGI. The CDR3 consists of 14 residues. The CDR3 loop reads CASSQYLRVETQYF. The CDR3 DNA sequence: TGTGCCAGCAGCCAGTATCTCAGGGTTGAGACCCAGTACTTC.

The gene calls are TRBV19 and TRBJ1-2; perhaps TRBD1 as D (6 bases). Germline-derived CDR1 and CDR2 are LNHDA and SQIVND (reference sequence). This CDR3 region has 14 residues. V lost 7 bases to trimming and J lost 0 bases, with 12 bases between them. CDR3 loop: CASTFTGPNYGYTF. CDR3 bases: TGTGCCAGTACCTTCACAGGGCCTAACTATGGCTACACCTTC.

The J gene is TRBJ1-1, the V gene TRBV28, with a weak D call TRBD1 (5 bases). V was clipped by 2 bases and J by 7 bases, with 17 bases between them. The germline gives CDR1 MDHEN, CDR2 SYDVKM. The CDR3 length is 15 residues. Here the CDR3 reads CASSLSGAGRVEAFF. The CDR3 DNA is TGTGCCAGCAGTTTAAGCGGGGCAGGGAGGGTTGAAGCTTTCTTT.

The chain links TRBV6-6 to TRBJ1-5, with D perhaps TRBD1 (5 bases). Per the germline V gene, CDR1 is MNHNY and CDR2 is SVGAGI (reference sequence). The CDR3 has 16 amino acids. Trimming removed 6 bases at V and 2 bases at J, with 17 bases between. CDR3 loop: CASRELKGGGNQPQHF. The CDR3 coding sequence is TGTGCCAGCAGGGAGTTGAAGGGAGGGGGCAATCAGCCCCAGCATTTT.

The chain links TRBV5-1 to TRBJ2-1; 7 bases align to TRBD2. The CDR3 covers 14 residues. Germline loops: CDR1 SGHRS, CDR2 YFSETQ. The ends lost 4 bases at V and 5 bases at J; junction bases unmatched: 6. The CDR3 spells CASSKLASDNEQFF. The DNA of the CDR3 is TGCGCCAGCAGCAAACTAGCGAGCGACAATGAGCAGTTCTTC.